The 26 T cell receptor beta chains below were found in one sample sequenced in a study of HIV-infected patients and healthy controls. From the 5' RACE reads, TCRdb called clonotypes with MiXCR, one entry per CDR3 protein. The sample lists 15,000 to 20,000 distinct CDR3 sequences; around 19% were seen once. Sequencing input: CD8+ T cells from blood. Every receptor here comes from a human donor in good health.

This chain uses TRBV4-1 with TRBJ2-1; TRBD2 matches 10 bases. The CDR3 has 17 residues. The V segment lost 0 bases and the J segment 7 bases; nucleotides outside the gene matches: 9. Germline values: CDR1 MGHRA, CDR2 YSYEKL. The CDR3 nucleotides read TGCGCCAGCAGCCAAGAACGAGCGGGAGGGCCTACAAATGAGCAGTTCTTC. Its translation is CASSQERAGGPTNEQFF.

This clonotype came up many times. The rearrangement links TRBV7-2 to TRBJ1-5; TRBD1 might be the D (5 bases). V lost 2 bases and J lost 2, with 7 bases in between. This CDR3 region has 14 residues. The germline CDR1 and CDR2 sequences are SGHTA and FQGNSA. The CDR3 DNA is TGTGCCAGCAGCTTATGGGGCGGCAATCAGCCCCAGCATTTT. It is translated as CASSLWGGNQPQHF.

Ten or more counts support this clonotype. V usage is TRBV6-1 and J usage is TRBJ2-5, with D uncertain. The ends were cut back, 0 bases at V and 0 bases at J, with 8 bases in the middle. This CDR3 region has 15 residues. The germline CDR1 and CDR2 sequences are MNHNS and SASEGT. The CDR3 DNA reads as TGTGCCAGCAGTGAAGCTGTAGGGTACCAAGAGACCCAGTACTTC. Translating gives CASSEAVGYQETQYF.

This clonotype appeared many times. CDR3 amino acids: CASSPTRRTQYF. CDR3 nucleotide sequence: TGTGCCAGCAGCCCGACTCGGAGGACGCAGTATTTT. The chain joins TRBV7-9 to TRBJ2-3; D perhaps matches TRBD2 (5 bases). Looked up from germline, CDR1 is SEHNR and CDR2 is FQNEAQ (reference sequence). The CDR3 is made up of 12 amino acids. V was shortened by 5 bases and J by 9 bases, with 12 bases between the two germline ends.

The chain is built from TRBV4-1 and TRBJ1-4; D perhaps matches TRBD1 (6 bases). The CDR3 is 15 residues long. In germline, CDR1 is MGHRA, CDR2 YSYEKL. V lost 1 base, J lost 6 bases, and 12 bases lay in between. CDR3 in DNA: TGCGCCAGCAGCCAAGGAGAGTACAGGGATGAAAAACTGTTTTTT. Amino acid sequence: CASSQGEYRDEKLFF.

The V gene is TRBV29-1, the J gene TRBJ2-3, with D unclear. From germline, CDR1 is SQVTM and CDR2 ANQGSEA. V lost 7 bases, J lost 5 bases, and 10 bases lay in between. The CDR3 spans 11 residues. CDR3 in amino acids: CSAWGLDTQYF. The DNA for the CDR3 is TGCAGCGCCTGGGGTTTAGATACGCAGTATTTT.

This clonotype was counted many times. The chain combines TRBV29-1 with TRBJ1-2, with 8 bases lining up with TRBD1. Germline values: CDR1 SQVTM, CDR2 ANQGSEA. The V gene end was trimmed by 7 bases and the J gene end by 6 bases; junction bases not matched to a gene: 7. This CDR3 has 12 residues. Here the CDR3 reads CSGEDREDGYTF. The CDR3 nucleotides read TGCAGCGGGGAGGACAGGGAAGATGGCTACACCTTC.

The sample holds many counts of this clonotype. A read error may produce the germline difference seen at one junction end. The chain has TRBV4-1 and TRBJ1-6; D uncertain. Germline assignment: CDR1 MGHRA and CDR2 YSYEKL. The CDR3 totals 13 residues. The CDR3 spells CASSPGPNSPLHF. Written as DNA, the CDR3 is TGTGCCAGCAGTCCGGGCCCTAATTCACCCCTCCACTTT.

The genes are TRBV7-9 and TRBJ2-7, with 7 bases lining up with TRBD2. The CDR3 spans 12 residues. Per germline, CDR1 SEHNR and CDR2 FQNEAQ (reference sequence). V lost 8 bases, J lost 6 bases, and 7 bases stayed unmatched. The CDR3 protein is CASAREDFEQYF. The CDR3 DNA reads TGTGCCAGCGCTCGGGAGGATTTCGAGCAGTACTTC.

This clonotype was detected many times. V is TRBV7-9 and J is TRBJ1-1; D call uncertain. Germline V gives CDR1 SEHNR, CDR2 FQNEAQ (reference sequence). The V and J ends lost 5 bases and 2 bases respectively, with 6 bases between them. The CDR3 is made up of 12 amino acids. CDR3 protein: CASSAGNTEAFF. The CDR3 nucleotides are TGTGCCAGCAGCGCCGGTAACACTGAAGCTTTCTTT.

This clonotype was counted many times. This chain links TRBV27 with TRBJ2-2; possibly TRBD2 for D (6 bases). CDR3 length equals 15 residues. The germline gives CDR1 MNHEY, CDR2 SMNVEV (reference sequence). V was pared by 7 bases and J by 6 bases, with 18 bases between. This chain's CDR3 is CASTPGWGESGELFF. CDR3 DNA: TGTGCCAGCACCCCGGGTTGGGGGGAGTCCGGGGAGCTGTTTTTT.

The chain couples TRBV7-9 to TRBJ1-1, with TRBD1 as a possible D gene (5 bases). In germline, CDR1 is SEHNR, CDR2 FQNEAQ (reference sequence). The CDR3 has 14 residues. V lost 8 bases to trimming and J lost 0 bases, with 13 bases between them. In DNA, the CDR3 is TGTGCCAGCCAACGTCCGGGGCTGAACACTGAAGCTTTCTTT. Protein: CASQRPGLNTEAFF.

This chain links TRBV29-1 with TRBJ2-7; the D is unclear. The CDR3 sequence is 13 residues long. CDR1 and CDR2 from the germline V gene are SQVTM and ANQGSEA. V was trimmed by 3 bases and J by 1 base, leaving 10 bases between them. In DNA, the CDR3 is TGCAGCGTTGAGGCTGCGGATTCCTACGAGCAGTACTTC. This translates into CSVEAADSYEQYF.

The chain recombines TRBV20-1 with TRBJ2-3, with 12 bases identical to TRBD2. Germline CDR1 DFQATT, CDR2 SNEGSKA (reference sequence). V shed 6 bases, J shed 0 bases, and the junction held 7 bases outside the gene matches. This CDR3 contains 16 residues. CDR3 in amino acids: CSAWTSGESSTDTQYF. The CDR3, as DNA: TGCAGTGCCTGGACTAGCGGGGAATCTAGCACAGATACGCAGTATTTT.

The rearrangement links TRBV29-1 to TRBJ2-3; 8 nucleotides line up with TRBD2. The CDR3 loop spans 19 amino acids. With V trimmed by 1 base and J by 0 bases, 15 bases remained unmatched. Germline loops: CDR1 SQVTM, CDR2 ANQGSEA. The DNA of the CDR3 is TGCAGCGTTGAAGGAGGACTAGCTACCTTCCCAGATAGCACAGATACGCAGTATTTT. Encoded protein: CSVEGGLATFPDSTDTQYF.

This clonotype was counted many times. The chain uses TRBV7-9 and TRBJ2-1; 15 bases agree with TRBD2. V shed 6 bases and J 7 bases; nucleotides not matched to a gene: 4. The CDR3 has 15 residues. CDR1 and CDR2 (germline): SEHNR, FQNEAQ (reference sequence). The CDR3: CASSLGLAGGNEQFF. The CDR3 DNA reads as TGTGCCAGCAGTCTCGGACTAGCGGGAGGGAATGAGCAGTTCTTC.

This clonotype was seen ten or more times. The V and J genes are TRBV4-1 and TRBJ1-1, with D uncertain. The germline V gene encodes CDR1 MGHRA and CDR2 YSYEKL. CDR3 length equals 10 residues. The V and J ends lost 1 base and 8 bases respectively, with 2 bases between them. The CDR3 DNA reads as TGCGCCAGCAGCCAAGGGGAAGCTTTCTTT. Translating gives CASSQGEAFF.

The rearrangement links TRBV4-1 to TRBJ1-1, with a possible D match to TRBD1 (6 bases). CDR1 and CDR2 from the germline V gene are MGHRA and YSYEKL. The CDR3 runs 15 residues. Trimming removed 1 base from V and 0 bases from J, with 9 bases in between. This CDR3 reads CASSQAGTLNTEAFF. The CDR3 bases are TGCGCCAGCAGCCAAGCGGGGACATTGAACACTGAAGCTTTCTTT.

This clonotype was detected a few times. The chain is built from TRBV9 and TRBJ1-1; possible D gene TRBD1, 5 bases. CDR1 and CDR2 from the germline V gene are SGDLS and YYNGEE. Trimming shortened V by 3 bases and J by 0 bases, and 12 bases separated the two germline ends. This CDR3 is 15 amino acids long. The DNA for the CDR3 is TGTGCCAGCAGCGCTGGAGCAGGGATGAACACTGAAGCTTTCTTT. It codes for CASSAGAGMNTEAFF.

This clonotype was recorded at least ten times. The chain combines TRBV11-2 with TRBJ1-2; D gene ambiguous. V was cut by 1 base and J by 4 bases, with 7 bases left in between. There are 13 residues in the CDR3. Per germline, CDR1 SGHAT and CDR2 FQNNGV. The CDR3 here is CASSLAVVYGYTF. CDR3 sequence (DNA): TGTGCCAGCAGCTTAGCCGTGGTCTATGGCTACACCTTC.

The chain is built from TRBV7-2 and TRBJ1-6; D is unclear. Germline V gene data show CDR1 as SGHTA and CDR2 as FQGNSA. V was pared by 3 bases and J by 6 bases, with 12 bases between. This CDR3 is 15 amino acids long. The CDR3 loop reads CASSFGRYTNSPLHF. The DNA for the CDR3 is TGTGCCAGCAGCTTTGGGCGGTATACTAATTCACCCCTCCACTTT.

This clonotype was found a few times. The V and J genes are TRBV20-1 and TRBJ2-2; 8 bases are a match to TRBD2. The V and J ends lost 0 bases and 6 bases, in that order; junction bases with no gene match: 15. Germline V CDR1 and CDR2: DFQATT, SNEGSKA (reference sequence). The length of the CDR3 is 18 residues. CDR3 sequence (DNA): TGCAGTGCTAGAGATGAACGGGGGGGAGTTAATTTCCCCGGGGAGCTGTTTTTT. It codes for CSARDERGGVNFPGELFF.

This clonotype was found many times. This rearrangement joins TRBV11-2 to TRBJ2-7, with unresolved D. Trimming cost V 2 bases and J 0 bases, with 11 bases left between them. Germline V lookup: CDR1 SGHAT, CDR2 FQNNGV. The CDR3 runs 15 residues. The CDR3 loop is CASSLIAASSYEQYF. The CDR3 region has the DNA TGTGCCAGCAGCTTAATTGCAGCCAGCTCCTACGAGCAGTACTTC.

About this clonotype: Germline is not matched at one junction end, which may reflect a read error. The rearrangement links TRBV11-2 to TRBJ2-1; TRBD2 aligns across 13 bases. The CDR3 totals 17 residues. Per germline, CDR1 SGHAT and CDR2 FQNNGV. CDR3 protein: CGSTSGVGLAGYNEQFF. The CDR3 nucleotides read TGTGGCAGCACTTCCGGCGTGGGACTAGCGGGATACAATGAGCAGTTCTTC. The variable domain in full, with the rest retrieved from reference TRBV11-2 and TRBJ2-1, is EAGVAQSPRYKIIEKRQSVAFWCNPISGHATLYWYQQILGQGPKLLIQFQNNGVVDDSQLPKDRFSAERLKGVDSTLKIQPAKLEDSAVYLCGSTSGVGLAGYNEQFFGPGTRLTVL.

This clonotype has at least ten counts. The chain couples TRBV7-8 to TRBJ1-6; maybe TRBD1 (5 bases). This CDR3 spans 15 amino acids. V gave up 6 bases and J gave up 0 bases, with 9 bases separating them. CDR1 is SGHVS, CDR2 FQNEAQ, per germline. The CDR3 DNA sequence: TGTGCCAGCAGTCCTGGGGCCTCCTATAATTCACCCCTCCACTTT. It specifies CASSPGASYNSPLHF.

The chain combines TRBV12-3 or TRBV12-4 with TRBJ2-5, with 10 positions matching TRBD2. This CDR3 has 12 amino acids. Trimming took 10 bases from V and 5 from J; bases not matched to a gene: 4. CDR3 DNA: TGTGCCACCTCTAGCGGGAGTGAGACCCAGTACTTC. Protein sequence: CATSSGSETQYF.